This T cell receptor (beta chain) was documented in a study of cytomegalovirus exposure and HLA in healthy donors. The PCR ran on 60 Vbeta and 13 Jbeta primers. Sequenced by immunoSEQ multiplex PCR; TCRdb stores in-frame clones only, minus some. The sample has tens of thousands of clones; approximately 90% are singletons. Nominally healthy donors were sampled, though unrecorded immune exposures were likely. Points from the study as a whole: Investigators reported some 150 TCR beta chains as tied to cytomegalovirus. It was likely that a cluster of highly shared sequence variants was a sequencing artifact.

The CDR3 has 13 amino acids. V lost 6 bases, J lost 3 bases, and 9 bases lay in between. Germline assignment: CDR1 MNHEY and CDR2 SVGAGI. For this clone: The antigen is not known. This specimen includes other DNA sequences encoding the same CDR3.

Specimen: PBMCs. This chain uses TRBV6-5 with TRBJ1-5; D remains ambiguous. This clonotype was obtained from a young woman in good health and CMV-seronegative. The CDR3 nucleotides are TGTGCCAGCAGCTCTACTTACAATCAGCCCCAGCATTTT. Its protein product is CASSSTYNQPQHF.